This TCR beta chain is from a study of T cells in Graves' hyperthyroidism and ophthalmopathy (dated by TCRdb to about 2019). General notes on the study: Peripheral blood samples were taken at the time of initial diagnosis, prior to any treatment. To identify distinguishing TCR V-J signatures, a discovery cohort of about 100 patients was used, comprising 40 to 45 with Graves' ophthalmopathy and roughly 60 with stable Graves' hyperthyroidism. Whether ophthalmopathy could be predicted prospectively was tested in an independent validation cohort made up of under 20 hyperthyroidism patients plus 17 patients who later progressed to ophthalmopathy. The 75 to 100 discovery patients were randomly divided into training and test sets at a 7:3 ratio. In addition, the study compared T-cell repertoires in thyroid tissue and in blood from several Graves' hyperthyroidism patients. After blood sampling, hyperthyroidism patients were treated with methimazole at a starting dose of 30 mg daily, and ophthalmopathy patients were treated with high-dose intravenous methylprednisolone. According to the paper, TCR Vbeta CDR3 sequencing was carried out on 135 peripheral blood samples, which came from over 40 ophthalmopathy, around 75 hyperthyroidism and some 17 progressor patients.

On this clonotype: Its binding antigen is unknown. No much larger clone exists at a distance of one base, and base qualities are not known.

The CDR3 holds 14 amino acids from the cysteine to the phenylalanine. The sequence is cut down to CDR3 DNA, 42 bases in frame from base 1. The junction carries 12 bases between V and J, which are trimmed by 5 bases and 4 bases respectively. CDR1 SGHTA and CDR2 FQGTGA are derived from the germline V gene. General findings and caveats noted by the study authors: No statistical method was used to set the sample size in advance, and investigators knew the group allocation. Most expanded thyroid clonotypes (frequency above 0.001) were also detected in blood, a finding suggesting that blood repertoires may reflect thyroid immune responses. In validation, the model predicted progression to ophthalmopathy with over 60% sensitivity and about 73% specificity, a median of about 6 months before onset. In cross-validation, a model built on a 13 V-J signature told ophthalmopathy apart from stable hyperthyroidism with about 90% sensitivity and approximately 81% specificity, and in testing the same model reached 80%/75%.

Hyperthyroidism patients were aged 18 to 65 years and newly diagnosed, with disease duration of less than 2 months. Patients with uncontrolled infections, other autoimmune diseases, pregnancy or lactation were excluded. Clinical symptoms, serum thyroxine and TRAb, thyroid ultrasound, and orbital computed tomography formed the basis for the diagnoses. Blood from progressor patients was collected at the time of first diagnosis with hyperthyroidism, before any ophthalmopathy symptoms had appeared. Ficoll-Paque density gradient centrifugation was used to isolate PBMCs from 8.5 to 10 ml of fresh peripheral blood. Patients classed as progressors first received a Graves' hyperthyroidism diagnosis and then went on to develop ophthalmopathy during follow-up. Total RNA was extracted using Trizol reagent, and RNA quality was assessed on an Agilent 2100 Bioanalyzer. The TCR beta CDR3 regions were amplified from the RNA transcripts. The first round of RT-PCR for the TCR CDR3 was performed with the HTBI primer set and the Qiagen OneStep RT-PCR kit. A second multiplex PCR round built the libraries, followed by size selection and purification. Sequencing of the libraries was done on an Illumina HiSeq2000 using paired-end 100 bp reads. In the source study's methods: Raw data were processed with SOAPnuke, discarding reads with adapters, uncalled bases, mean Phred below 15, or no exact constant-primer or identifier match. High-quality paired reads were merged using COPE v1.2.5, and each unique nucleotide sequence was defined as a clonotype. Clonotypes were aligned to IMGT TRBV, TRBD and TRBJ reference segments using MiTCR v1.1. The analysis was restricted to V-J combinations with a frequency above 0.0001, which together covered 99% to 99.2% of the repertoires. The TCS score was defined as F50 (clonal expansion) divided by E x V (chaos), with BLOSUM62-based TCRdist calculated between CDR3 peptides within each V-J. Welch's t-statistics and random forest reduced some 510 V-J features to 13, which were used in a naive Bayes classifier (R e1071). TCRdb passed the public sequencing reads through fastp at Q25 and MiXCR, retaining productive beta sequences. Rows merge per CDR3 protein into single entries with the most common DNA and genes. The V and J calls shown here were made by TCRdb, not taken from the authors' results. The sample table lists roughly 360,000 distinct CDR3 sequences, about 13% of them with a count of one. The ten largest clones represent more than 20% of the sample.

The material sequenced was blood. Here the chain combines TRBV7-3 and TRBJ2-1, with the D gene possibly TRBD1 or TRBD2, each one fitting 5 bases. The sequence came from a man aged 30 to 45 with Graves' hyperthyroidism that later progressed to Graves' ophthalmopathy. The nucleotide sequence is given as TGTGCCAGCAGCCAGAGGGACGGATACAATGAGCAGTTCTTC. The translation is CASSQRDGYNEQFF. Outside the CDR3, residues come from the reference TRBV7-3 and TRBJ2-1 proteins, so the full variable domain is: GAGVSQTPSNKVTEKGKYVELRCDPISGHTALYWYRQSLGQGPEFLIYFQGTGAADDSGLPNDRFFAVRPEGSVSTLKIQRTERGDSAVYLCASSQRDGYNEQFFGPGTRLTVL.